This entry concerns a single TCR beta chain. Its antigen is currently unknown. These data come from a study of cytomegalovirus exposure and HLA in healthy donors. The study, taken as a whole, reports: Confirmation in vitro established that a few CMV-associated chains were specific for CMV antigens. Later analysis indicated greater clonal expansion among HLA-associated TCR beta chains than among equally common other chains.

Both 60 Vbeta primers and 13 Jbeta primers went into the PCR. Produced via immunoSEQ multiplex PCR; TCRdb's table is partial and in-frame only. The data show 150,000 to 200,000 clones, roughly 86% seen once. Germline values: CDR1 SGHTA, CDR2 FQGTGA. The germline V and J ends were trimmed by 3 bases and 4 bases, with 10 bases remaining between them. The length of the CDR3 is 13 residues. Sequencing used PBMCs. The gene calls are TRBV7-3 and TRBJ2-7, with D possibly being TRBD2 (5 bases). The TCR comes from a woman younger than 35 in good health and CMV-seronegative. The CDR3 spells CASSLKGGYEQYF. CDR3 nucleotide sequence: TGTGCCAGCAGCTTGAAGGGCGGGTACGAGCAGTACTTC. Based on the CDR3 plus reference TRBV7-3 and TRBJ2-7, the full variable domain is GAGVSQTPSNKVTEKGKYVELRCDPISGHTALYWYRQSLGQGPEFLIYFQGTGAADDSGLPNDRFFAVRPEGSVSTLKIQRTERGDSAVYLCASSLKGGYEQYFGPGTRLTVT.